This TCR beta chain emerged from a study of regulatory T cells in long-lasting Graves disease. Construction of the TCR beta libraries employed iRepertoire HTBI primers in conjunction with Arm-PCR of CDR3 regions. TCRdb ran MiXCR on the multiplex PCR reads and lists one entry per CDR3 protein. The sample records a few hundred thousand distinct CDR3 sequences, roughly 13% being singletons. In regard to this clonotype: Antigen specificity is unknown.

Study-wide points: Authors noted too few samples as a limitation.

Germline-derived CDR1 and CDR2 are MNHEY and SMNVEV (reference sequence). The CDR3 runs 10 residues. The germline V and J ends were trimmed by 8 bases and 7 bases, with 9 bases remaining between them. Time point here: newly diagnosed GD, antithyroid drugs for less than 3 months. TCR sequences were obtained from RNA taken from PBMCs. An endocrinology unit in Xi'an, China, supplied the patients. Another study also made use of these data, one on T cells in Graves' hyperthyroidism and ophthalmopathy.

The chain couples TRBV27 to TRBJ2-7; D not certain. The material sequenced was peripheral blood mononuclear cells (PBMCs), taken at new diagnosis, from a patient treated with antithyroid drugs. The sequence was obtained from a man younger than 40 with Graves disease. The CDR3 sequence: CASLMGEQYF. CDR3 sequence (DNA): TGTGCCAGCCTAATGGGTGAGCAGTACTTC.